Following are 25 T cell receptor beta chains from one sample sequenced in a study of T cells in Graves' hyperthyroidism and ophthalmopathy. Amplification targeted TCR beta CDR3 regions from RNA transcripts. During a first-round RT-PCR of the TCR CDR3, the HTBI primer set was used. TCRdb itself ran the multiplex PCR reads through MiXCR, one entry per CDR3 protein. The table records under 300,000 distinct CDR3 sequences, about an eighth of them present only once. The sequencing sample was made of blood. These receptors were obtained from a woman aged 30 to 39 with Graves' hyperthyroidism that later progressed to Graves' ophthalmopathy.

The V and J genes are TRBV7-2 and TRBJ2-2; D possibly corresponds to TRBD1 (6 bases). Germline CDR1 and CDR2: SGHTA and FQGNSA. The V end lost 4 bases, the J end lost 8 bases, and 17 bases lay between the germline ends. The CDR3 extends over 15 amino acids. CDR3 sequence reads: CASSSSGTRVGELFF. In nucleotides, the CDR3 is TGTGCCAGCAGCTCCTCCGGGACAAGGGTGGGGGAGCTGTTTTTT.

V is TRBV2 and J is TRBJ2-5; perhaps D is TRBD1 or TRBD2 (5 bases each). CDR1 and CDR2 (germline): SNHLY, FYNNEI. The CDR3 covers 15 residues. Trimming pared 4 bases from V and 2 bases from J, leaving 14 bases between. In nucleotides, the CDR3 is TGTGCCAGCAGTGTTGGGACGCTTATACAAGAGACCCAGTACTTC. Translation gives CASSVGTLIQETQYF.

The rearrangement links TRBV6-1 to TRBJ2-7; 9 bases match TRBD1. This CDR3 region has 14 residues. V dropped 6 bases and J dropped 2; count of bases not matched to a gene: 5. CDR1 and CDR2 (germline): MNHNS, SASEGT. Here the CDR3 reads CASSFGTGPYEQYF. As DNA, the CDR3 is TGTGCCAGCAGCTTTGGGACAGGGCCCTACGAGCAGTACTTC.

This clonotype was seen many times. This rearrangement joins TRBV28 to TRBJ2-1; 14 positions agree with TRBD2. The CDR3 spans 17 residues. Looked up from germline, CDR1 is MDHEN and CDR2 is SYDVKM. J gave up 4 bases and V 5 bases, and 7 bases lay outside the gene matches. The CDR3 DNA reads as TGTGCCAGCAGTCCACCCGGGACTAGCGGGGGTTACAATGAGCAGTTCTTC. This translates into CASSPPGTSGGYNEQFF. Combining the CDR3 with reference TRBV28 and TRBJ2-1 gives the whole variable domain DVKVTQSSRYLVKRTGEKVFLECVQDMDHENMFWYRQDPGLGLRLIYFSYDVKMKEKGDIPEGYSVSREKKERFSLILESASTNQTSMYLCASSPPGTSGGYNEQFFGPGTRLTVL.

This clonotype was seen many times. The V call is TRBV6-1, the J call TRBJ1-1, with D perhaps TRBD1 (6 bases). Trimming shortened V by 3 bases and J by 11 bases, and 16 bases separated the two germline ends. CDR1 MNHNS and CDR2 SASEGT come from the germline V gene. The CDR3 extends over 13 amino acids. CDR3 DNA sequence: TGTGCCAGCAGTGACCGGGGGGGCGAGTTGGCTTTCTTT. This codes for CASSDRGGELAFF.

In regard to this clonotype: This could be a read error, since a much larger clone is one nucleotide away. This chain joins TRBV2 and TRBJ2-5, with D possibly TRBD1 on 6 matching bases. The CDR3 length is 17 residues. Germline values: CDR1 SNHLY, CDR2 FYNNEI. CDR3 DNA sequence: TGTACCAGCCTAGCCCAGGGGAGAGTTCATCTGGAAGAGACCCAGTACTTC. Its translation is CTSLAQGRVHLEETQYF.

This clonotype was picked up one time. The V and J genes are TRBV29-1 and TRBJ1-5; a weak D match, TRBD1 (5 bases). Germline CDR1 is SQVTM and CDR2 is ANQGSEA. The CDR3 length is 14 residues. V was cut by 4 bases and J by 4 bases, with 14 bases left in between. As DNA, the CDR3 is TGCAGCGTTGCCGCCGGGACGTTAAATCAGCCCCAGCATTTT. Protein sequence: CSVAAGTLNQPQHF.

This clonotype was recorded many times. The chain joins TRBV3-1 to TRBJ1-1, with D possibly matching TRBD1 (5 bases). Germline CDR1 and CDR2: LGHDT and YNNKEL (reference sequence). The CDR3 runs 12 residues. Between the trimmed V and J ends, which lost 3 bases and 8 bases, there was a span of 10 bases. The CDR3 sequence is CASSHGDYEAFF. The CDR3 coding sequence is TGTGCCAGCAGCCACGGGGACTACGAAGCTTTCTTT.

V and J are TRBV5-1 and TRBJ2-1, with TRBD1 matching 8 bases. The CDR3 totals 14 residues. After removal of 7 bases from V and 8 bases from J, the junction contained 11 bases not matched to a gene. Germline V gene data show CDR1 as SGHRS and CDR2 as YFSETQ. The CDR3 protein is CASSKGQGIDEQFF. CDR3 nucleotide sequence: TGCGCCAGCTCAAAAGGACAGGGAATCGATGAGCAGTTCTTC.

This chain joins TRBV5-4 and TRBJ2-1; 9 bases line up with TRBD2. CDR3 length: 15 residues. Germline CDR1 reads SGHNT; CDR2 reads YYREEE (reference sequence). J was trimmed by 3 bases and V by 1 base; bases with no gene match: 2. CDR3 sequence (DNA): TGTGCCAGCAGCTTGAAAGCGGGAGGCTACAATGAGCAGTTCTTC. It translates to CASSLKAGGYNEQFF. The full variable domain, rest sourced from reference TRBV5-4 and TRBJ2-1, is ETGVTQSPTHLIKTRGQQVTLRCSSQSGHNTVSWYQQALGQGPQFIFQYYREEENGRGNFPPRFSGLQFPNYSSELNVNALELDDSALYLCASSLKAGGYNEQFFGPGTRLTVL.

This clonotype was picked up many times. The chain uses TRBV29-1 and TRBJ2-1, with TRBD1 identical over 8 bases. The germline V gene has CDR1 SQVTM and CDR2 ANQGSEA. V lost 6 bases, J lost 8 bases, and 9 bases stayed unmatched. This CDR3 has 13 residues. The CDR3 region is CSVEPGQVDEQFF. The CDR3 DNA is TGCAGCGTGGAACCGGGACAGGTCGATGAGCAGTTCTTC.

This clonotype has ten or more counts. This rearrangement joins TRBV9 to TRBJ2-1; tentatively, D is TRBD1 (6 bases). The CDR3 contains 17 residues. V was clipped by 4 bases and J by 1 base, with 18 bases between them. Germline assignment: CDR1 SGDLS and CDR2 YYNGEE. In DNA, the CDR3 is TGTGCCAGCAGCACCCACAGGGACGGGAAATCCTACAATGAGCAGTTCTTC. Its protein is CASSTHRDGKSYNEQFF.

Many counts were recorded for this clonotype. The CDR3 region has the DNA TGTGCCAGCAGTCGAGGAGAGGACACTGAAGCTTTCTTT. Translation gives CASSRGEDTEAFF. This chain connects TRBV6-1 to TRBJ1-1; D gene unclear. The germline CDR1 and CDR2 sequences are MNHNS and SASEGT. Trimming took 5 bases from V and 3 from J, leaving 10 bases between them. The length of the CDR3 is 13 residues.

The sample holds many counts of this clonotype. This chain links TRBV28 with TRBJ2-1; either TRBD1 or TRBD2 may supply D (6 bases each). V was pared by 7 bases and J by 5 bases, with 15 bases between. CDR3 size: 14 residues. Germline V lookup: CDR1 MDHEN, CDR2 SYDVKM. The CDR3 DNA sequence: TGTGCCAGCACTTGGGGGGCGTATAACAATGAGCAGTTCTTC. Encoded protein: CASTWGAYNNEQFF.

This clonotype showed up many times. The V gene is TRBV27, the J gene TRBJ1-5, with D perhaps matching TRBD1 (5 bases). This CDR3 spans 14 amino acids. Trimming took off 6 bases at V and 2 bases at J, with 11 bases between the two ends. CDR1 MNHEY and CDR2 SMNVEV come from the germline V gene (reference sequence). DNA of the CDR3: TGTGCCAGCAGACCGGGACCGGGCAATCAGCCCCAGCATTTT. Its translation: CASRPGPGNQPQHF.

The V gene is TRBV19, the J gene TRBJ1-2; 7 nucleotides line up with TRBD1. Germline V gene sequence: CDR1 LNHDA, CDR2 SQIVND (reference sequence). This CDR3 contains 13 residues. V lost 4 bases and J lost 8; bases outside the gene matches: 7. The chain's CDR3 is CASSTRAGGGYTF. In nucleotides, the CDR3 is TGTGCCAGTAGTACGAGAGCAGGGGGAGGCTACACCTTC.

This clonotype came up many times. V and J are TRBV29-1 and TRBJ1-2; no clear D gene. V was cut by 6 bases and J by 8 bases, with 16 bases left in between. The CDR3 is 12 residues long. Germline lookup yields CDR1 SQVTM and CDR2 ANQGSEA. This CDR3 is CSVGGSPRGYTF. CDR3 nucleotide sequence: TGCAGCGTCGGTGGGTCCCCTCGGGGCTACACCTTC.

The table lists this clonotype with many counts. The chain joins TRBV10-3 to TRBJ2-5; D might be TRBD1 (6 bases). CDR3 length: 13 amino acids. The ends were cut back, 11 bases at V and 5 bases at J, with 18 bases in the middle. Looked up from germline, CDR1 is ENHRY and CDR2 is SYGVKD. The DNA for the CDR3 is TGTGCCTCCCGGGACATTCAACGGGAGACCCAGTACTTC. This encodes CASRDIQRETQYF.

Ten or more counts support this clonotype. This rearrangement joins TRBV11-2 to TRBJ2-5, with 7 bases matching TRBD2. The ends lost 2 bases at V and 1 base at J; junction bases unmatched: 7. The length of the CDR3 is 16 residues. The germline V gene has CDR1 SGHAT and CDR2 FQNNGV. CDR3 residues: CASSLRASGIQETQYF. In nucleotides, the CDR3 is TGTGCCAGCAGCTTAAGGGCTAGCGGAATCCAAGAGACCCAGTACTTC.

This clonotype was seen repeatedly, ten times or more. In DNA, the CDR3 is TGTGCCAGCAGTTTATCGGGGGGGGTAAACTGGAATGAGCAGTTCTTC. Its protein product is CASSLSGGVNWNEQFF. The chain combines TRBV27 with TRBJ2-1, with TRBD2 matching 7 bases. This CDR3 is built from 16 residues. Germline V CDR1 and CDR2: MNHEY, SMNVEV (reference sequence). V lost 0 bases and J lost 7; bases outside the gene matches: 9.

At least ten counts were recorded for this clonotype. This chain joins TRBV12-3 or TRBV12-4 and TRBJ2-1, with D possibly TRBD2 on 6 matching bases. The CDR3 has 14 residues. V was cut by 3 bases and J by 5 bases, with 11 bases left in between. DNA for the CDR3: TGTGCCAGCAGTTTGCCGGAGGGCAACAATGAGCAGTTCTTC. It is translated as CASSLPEGNNEQFF.

Remarks on this clonotype: This could be a read error, since a much larger clone is one nucleotide away. The V gene is TRBV6-5, the J gene TRBJ2-5; the D is unclear. V shed 2 bases and J shed 4 bases, with 11 bases lying between them. The length of the CDR3 is 14 residues. CDR1 and CDR2 from the germline V gene are MNHEY and SVGAGI. This chain's CDR3 is CASSYIGPLETQYF. CDR3 sequence (DNA): TGTGCCAGCAGTTACATAGGGCCTCTAGAGACCCAGTACTTC.

This clonotype was observed many times. The chain is built from TRBV6-2 or TRBV6-3 and TRBJ2-7; D is undetermined. This CDR3 comprises 12 residues. CDR1 and CDR2 (germline): MNHEY, SVGEGT. The V and J ends lost 6 bases and 3 bases respectively, with 9 bases between them. The CDR3 DNA follows: TGTGCCAGCAGAAGGACCAGCTACGAGCAGTACTTC. Protein product: CASRRTSYEQYF.

Regarding this clonotype: Sequence at one end of the junction differs from germline and may be a read error. This chain connects TRBV7-7 to TRBJ2-2; 7 nucleotides agree with TRBD2. The CDR3 loop spans 13 amino acids. Germline V gives CDR1 SSHAT, CDR2 FNYEAQ (reference sequence). Here the CDR3 reads CASTQGGAGELFF. CDR3 bases: TGTGCTAGCACCCAGGGAGGGGCCGGGGAGCTGTTTTTT.

This clonotype occurred many times. This chain links TRBV7-2 with TRBJ2-4; D gene unclear. V gave up 5 bases and J gave up 0 bases, with 23 bases separating them. The germline V gene encodes CDR1 SGHTA and CDR2 FQGNSA. There are 19 residues in the CDR3. The CDR3 DNA reads as TGTGCCAGCAGCCCTCCCCGGCCCCTCTCAAGTCTAGCCAAAAACATTCAGTACTTC. It is translated as CASSPPRPLSSLAKNIQYF.